This T cell receptor beta chain was obtained from a study of blood T cell repertoires in COVID-19. TCRdb's table, derived via immunoSEQ multiplex PCR, lists solely in-frame clones and lacks some. Here the sample spans fewer than 400,000 clones, roughly 85% being singletons. Recovered Cohort 3 donors showed two negative PCRs, clearance, or symptom resolution. This CDR3 comprises 15 residues. Looked up from germline, CDR1 is SGHAT and CDR2 is FQNNGV. Trimming cost V 3 bases and J 5 bases; bases outside gene matches: 5. Input material: PBMCs or T cells enriched from blood (not recorded which). This clonotype originated in a man in his thirties or forties who had recovered from COVID-19. The chain combines TRBV11-2 with TRBJ2-7; 12 bases align to TRBD1. The CDR3 DNA sequence: TGTGCCAGCAGCTTTCCCGGGACAGGGGGCCACGAGCAGTACTTC. The encoded protein is CASSFPGTGGHEQYF.